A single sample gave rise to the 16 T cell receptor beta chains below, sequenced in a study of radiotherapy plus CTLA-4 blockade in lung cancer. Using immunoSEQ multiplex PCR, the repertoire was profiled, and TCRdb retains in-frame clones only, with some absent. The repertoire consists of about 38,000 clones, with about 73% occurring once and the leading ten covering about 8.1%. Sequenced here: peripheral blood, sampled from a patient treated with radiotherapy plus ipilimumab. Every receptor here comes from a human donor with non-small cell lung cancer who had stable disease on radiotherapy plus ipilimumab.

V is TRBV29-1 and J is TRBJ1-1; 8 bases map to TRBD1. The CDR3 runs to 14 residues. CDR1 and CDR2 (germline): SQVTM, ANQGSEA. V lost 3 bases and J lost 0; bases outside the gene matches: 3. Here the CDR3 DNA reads TGCAGCGTTGACGGGACAGGATTGAACACTGAAGCTTTCTTT. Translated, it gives CSVDGTGLNTEAFF.

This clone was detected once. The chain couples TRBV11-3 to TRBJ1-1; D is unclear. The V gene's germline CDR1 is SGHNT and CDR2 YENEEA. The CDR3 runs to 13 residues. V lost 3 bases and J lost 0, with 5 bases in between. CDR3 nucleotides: TGTGCCAGCAGCTTTAGGATGAACACTGAAGCTTTCTTT. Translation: CASSFRMNTEAFF.

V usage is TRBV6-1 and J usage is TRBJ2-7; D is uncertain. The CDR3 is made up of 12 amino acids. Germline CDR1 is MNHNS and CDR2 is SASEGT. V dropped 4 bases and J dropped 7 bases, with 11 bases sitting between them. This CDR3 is CASSVLGGEQYV. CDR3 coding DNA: TGTGCCAGCAGTGTGCTCGGCGGAGAGCAGTACGTC.

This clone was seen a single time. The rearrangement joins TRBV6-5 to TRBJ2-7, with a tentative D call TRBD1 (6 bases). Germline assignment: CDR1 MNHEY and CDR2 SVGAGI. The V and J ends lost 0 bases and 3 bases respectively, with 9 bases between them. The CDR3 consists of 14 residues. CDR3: CASSYSRGGYEQYF. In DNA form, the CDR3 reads TGTGCCAGCAGTTACTCGAGAGGGGGCTACGAGCAGTACTTC.

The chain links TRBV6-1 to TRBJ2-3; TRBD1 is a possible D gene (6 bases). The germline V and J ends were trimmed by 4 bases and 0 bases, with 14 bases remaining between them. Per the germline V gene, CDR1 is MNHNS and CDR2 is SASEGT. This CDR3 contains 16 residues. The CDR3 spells CASSVDPGASTDTQYF. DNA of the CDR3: TGTGCCAGCAGTGTCGATCCAGGGGCTAGCACAGATACGCAGTATTTT.

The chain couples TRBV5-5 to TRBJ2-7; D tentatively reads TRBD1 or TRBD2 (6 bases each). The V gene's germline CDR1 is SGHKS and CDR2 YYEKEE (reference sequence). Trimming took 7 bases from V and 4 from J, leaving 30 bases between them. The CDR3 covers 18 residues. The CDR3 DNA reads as TGTGCCAGCCTCCGGGGGCTCGTGGGAGTGGGGAATTATTACGAGCAGTACGTC. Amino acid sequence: CASLRGLVGVGNYYEQYV.

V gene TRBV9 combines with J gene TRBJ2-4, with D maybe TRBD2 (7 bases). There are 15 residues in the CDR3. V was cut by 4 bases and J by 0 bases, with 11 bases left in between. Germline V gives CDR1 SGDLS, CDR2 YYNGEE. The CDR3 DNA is TGTGCCAGCAGCTCGGGGGGCCTAGCCAAAAACATTCAGTACTTC. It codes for CASSSGGLAKNIQYF.

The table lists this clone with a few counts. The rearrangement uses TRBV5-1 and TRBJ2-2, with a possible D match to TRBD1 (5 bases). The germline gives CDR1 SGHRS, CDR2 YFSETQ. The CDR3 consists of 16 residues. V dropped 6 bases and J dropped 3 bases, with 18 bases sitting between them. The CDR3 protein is CASMDIGFGDTGELFF. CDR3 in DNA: TGCGCCAGCATGGACATCGGTTTTGGGGACACCGGGGAGCTGTTTTTT.

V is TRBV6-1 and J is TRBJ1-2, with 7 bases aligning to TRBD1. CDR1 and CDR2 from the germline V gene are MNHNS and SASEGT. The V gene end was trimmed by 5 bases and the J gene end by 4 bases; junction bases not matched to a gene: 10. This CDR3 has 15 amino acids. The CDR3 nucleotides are TGTGCCAGCAGTACTACAGGGGTGGACGGCTATGGCTACACCTTC. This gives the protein CASSTTGVDGYGYTF.

CDR3 bases: TGCGCCAGCAGTGAGAGGGGTGGAAACACCATATATTTT. Its translation: CASSERGGNTIYF. The gene calls are TRBV10-2 and TRBJ1-3; TRBD1 might be the D (5 bases). Germline V gene lookup returns CDR1 WSHSY and CDR2 SAAADI. Between the trimmed V and J ends, which lost 2 bases and 3 bases, there was a span of 5 bases. The length of the CDR3 is 13 residues.

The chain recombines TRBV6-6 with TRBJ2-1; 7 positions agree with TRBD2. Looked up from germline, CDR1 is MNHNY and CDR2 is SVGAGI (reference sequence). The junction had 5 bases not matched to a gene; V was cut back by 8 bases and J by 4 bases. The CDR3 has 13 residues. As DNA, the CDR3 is TGTGCCAGCGGGAGGGATCATTACAATGAGCAGTTCTTC. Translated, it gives CASGRDHYNEQFF.

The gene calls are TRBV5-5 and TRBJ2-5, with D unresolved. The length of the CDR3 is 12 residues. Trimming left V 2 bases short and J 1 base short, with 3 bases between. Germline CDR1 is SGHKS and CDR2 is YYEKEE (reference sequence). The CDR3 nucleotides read TGTGCCAGCAGCTTCTCCCAAGAGACCCAGTACTTC. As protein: CASSFSQETQYF.

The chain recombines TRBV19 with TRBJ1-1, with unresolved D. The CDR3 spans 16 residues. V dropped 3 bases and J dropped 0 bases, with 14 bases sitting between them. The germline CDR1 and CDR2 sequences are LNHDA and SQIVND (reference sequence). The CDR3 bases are TGTGCCAGTAGTATTTTGGCAGGAGCTATGAACACTGAAGCTTTCTTT. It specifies CASSILAGAMNTEAFF.

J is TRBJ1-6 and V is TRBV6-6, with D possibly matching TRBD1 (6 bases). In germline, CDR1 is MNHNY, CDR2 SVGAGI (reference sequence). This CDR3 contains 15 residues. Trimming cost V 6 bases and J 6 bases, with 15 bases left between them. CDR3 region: CASRMDSNFNSPLHF. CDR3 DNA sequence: TGTGCCAGCAGGATGGACAGTAACTTTAATTCACCCCTCCACTTT.

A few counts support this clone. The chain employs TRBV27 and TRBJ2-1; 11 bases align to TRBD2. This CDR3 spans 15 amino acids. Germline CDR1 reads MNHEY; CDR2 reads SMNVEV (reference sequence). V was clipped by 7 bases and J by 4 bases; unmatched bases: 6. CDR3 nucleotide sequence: TGTGCCAGCACCGTCAGACTAGCGGGATACAATGAGCAGTTCTTC. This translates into CASTVRLAGYNEQFF.

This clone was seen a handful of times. CDR3 nucleotides: TGTGCCAGCAGCCCATCCGGGACACTAGCCAAAAACATTCAGTACTTC. It specifies CASSPSGTLAKNIQYF. V and J are TRBV14 and TRBJ2-4; weak D call: TRBD1 (6 bases). This CDR3 spans 16 amino acids. Germline CDR1 SGHDN, CDR2 FVKESK. Trimming pared 4 bases from V and 0 bases from J, leaving 13 bases between.